This TCR beta chain comes out of a study of shared clonotypes between healthy human individuals. The repertoire was sequenced with immunoSEQ multiplex PCR; TCRdb's copy has only in-frame clones and lacks some. The data hold hundreds of thousands of clones, with about four fifths observed a single time. CDR3 length: 14 amino acids. CDR1 SGDLS and CDR2 YYNGEE come from the germline V gene. Losses at the gene ends were 3 bases for V and 6 bases for J; bases not matched to a gene: 6. The V and J genes are TRBV9 and TRBJ2-1, with 7 bases lining up with TRBD2. The source is a woman aged 40 to 50 in good health. Some clones in this sample may be carry-over from other donors' samples. The sequenced sample consisted of PBMCs. In DNA, the CDR3 is TGTGCCAGCAGCGCAGCGGGGTGGGGCAATGAGCAGTTCTTC. Translated, it gives CASSAAGWGNEQFF. Full variable domain (rest looked up from reference TRBV9 and TRBJ2-1): DSGVTQTPKHLITATGQRVTLRCSPRSGDLSVYWYQQSLDQGLQFLIQYYNGEERAKGNILERFSAQQFPDLHSELNLSSLELGDSALYFCASSAAGWGNEQFFGPGTRLTVL.